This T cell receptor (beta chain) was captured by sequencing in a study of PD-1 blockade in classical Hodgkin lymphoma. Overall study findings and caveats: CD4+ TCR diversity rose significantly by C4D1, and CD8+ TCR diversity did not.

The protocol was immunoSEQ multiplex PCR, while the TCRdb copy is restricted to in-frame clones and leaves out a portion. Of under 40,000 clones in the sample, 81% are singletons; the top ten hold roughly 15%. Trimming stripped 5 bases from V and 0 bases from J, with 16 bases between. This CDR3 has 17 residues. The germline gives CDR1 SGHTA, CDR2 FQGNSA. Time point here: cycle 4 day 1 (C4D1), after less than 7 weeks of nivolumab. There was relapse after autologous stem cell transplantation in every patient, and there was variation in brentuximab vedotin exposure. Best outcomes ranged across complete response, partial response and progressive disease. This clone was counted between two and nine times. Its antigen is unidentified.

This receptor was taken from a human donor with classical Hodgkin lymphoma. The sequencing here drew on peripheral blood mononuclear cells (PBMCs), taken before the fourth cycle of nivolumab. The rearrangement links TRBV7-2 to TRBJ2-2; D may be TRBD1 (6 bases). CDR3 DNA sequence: TGTGCCAGCAGCCCAACCGGACAGATCGCGAACACCGGGGAGCTGTTTTTT. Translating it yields CASSPTGQIANTGELFF.